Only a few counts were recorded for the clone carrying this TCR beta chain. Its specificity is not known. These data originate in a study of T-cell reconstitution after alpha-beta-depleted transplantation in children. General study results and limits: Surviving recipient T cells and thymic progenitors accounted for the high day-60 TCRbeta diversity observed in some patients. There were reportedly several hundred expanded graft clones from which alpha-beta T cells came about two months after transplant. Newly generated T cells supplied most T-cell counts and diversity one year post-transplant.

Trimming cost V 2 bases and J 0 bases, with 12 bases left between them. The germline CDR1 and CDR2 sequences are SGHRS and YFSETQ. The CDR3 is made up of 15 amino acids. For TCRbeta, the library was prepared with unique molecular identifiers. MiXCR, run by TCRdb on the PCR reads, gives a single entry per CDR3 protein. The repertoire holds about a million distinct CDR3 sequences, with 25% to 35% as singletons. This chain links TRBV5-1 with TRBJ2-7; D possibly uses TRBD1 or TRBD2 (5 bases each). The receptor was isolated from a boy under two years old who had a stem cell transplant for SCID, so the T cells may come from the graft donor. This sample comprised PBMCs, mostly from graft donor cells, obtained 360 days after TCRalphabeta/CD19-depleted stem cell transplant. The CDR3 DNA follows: TGCGCCAGCAGCTTTGGGGACGTCGCCTCCTACGAGCAGTACTTC. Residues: CASSFGDVASYEQYF.